These T cell receptor beta chains were read from a single sample in a study of cytotoxic CD8 clonotypes in ibrutinib-treated CLL. TCRdb's table, derived via immunoSEQ multiplex PCR, lists solely in-frame clones and lacks some. The table has around 200,000 clones, roughly 65% seen once. Sequencing used PBMCs, obtained after 12 months of ibrutinib treatment. Every receptor here comes from a human donor with chronic lymphocytic leukemia. The CDR3 runs from the conserved cysteine through the conserved F or W. The D gene is left open where the match is weak. Expanded clones get a size class; other rows say once, few or many, or leave the size out.

TRBJ2-5 | . | TRBD2 | TRBV30 | CAWSVQRGVQETQYF | TGTGCCTGGAGTGTACAACGGGGGGTCCAAGAGACCCAGTACTTC
TRBJ1-2 | once | . | TRBV18 | CASSATRVPANYGYTF | TGTGCCAGCTCAGCCACTAGGGTGCCCGCTAACTATGGCTACACCTTC
TRBJ1-2 | . | . | TRBV25-1 | CASSEYIMGYGYTF | TGTGCCAGCAGTGAATATATAATGGGGTATGGCTACACCTTC
TRBJ1-2 | . | . | TRBV25-1 | CASSDQGTGRIYGYTF | TGTGCCAGCAGTGACCAGGGGACGGGGAGAATCTATGGCTACACCTTC
TRBJ1-1 | once | . | TRBV14 | CASSQDMGRPQAFF | TGTGCCAGCAGCCAAGATATGGGCAGGCCACAGGCTTTCTTT
TRBJ1-2 | . | . | TRBV12-5 | CASGSDIYGYTF | TGTGCTAGTGGCTCGGACATCTATGGCTACACCTTC
TRBJ1-1 | once | TRBD1 | TRBV29-1 | CSVRDRGNTEAFF | TGCAGCGTTCGTGACAGGGGGAACACTGAAGCTTTCTTT
TRBJ1-1 | . | . | TRBV5-1 | CASSSWEMGQNTEAFF | TGCGCCAGCAGCTCATGGGAAATGGGACAGAACACTGAAGCTTTCTTT
TRBJ1-1 | . | . | TRBV6-5 | CASSSPGFNTEAFF | TGTGCCAGCTCCTCCCCAGGGTTCAACACTGAAGCTTTCTTT
TRBJ1-5 | few | . | TRBV2 | CASRGGGNQPQHF | TGTGCCAGCCGCGGGGGGGGCAATCAGCCCCAGCATTTT
TRBJ2-2 | few | . | TRBV6-4 | CASSDSSTGELFF | TGTGCCAGCAGTGACTCCAGCACCGGGGAGCTGTTTTTT
TRBJ1-1 | . | TRBD1 | TRBV30 | CAWIPDRGLPKPTEAFF | TGTGCCTGGATCCCCGACAGGGGGCTCCCCAAACCCACTGAAGCTTTCTTT
TRBJ2-7 | . | TRBD2 | TRBV7-3 | CASSQTGTSDEQYF | TGTGCCAGCAGCCAAACCGGGACTAGCGACGAGCAGTACTTC
TRBJ1-6 | few | . | TRBV30 | CAWSVGHHNSPLHF | TGTGCCTGGAGTGTAGGCCACCATAATTCACCCCTCCACTTT
TRBJ1-1 | . | TRBD1 | TRBV6-4 | CASSDRGVTEAFF | TGTGCCAGCAGCGACAGGGGTGTCACTGAAGCTTTCTTT
TRBJ2-5 | . | . | TRBV7-9 | CASSQVRETQYF | TGTGCCAGCAGCCAGGTTCGGGAGACCCAGTACTTC
TRBJ2-1 | . | . | TRBV6-6 | CASSHTYNEQFF | TGTGCCAGCAGTCACACGTACAATGAGCAGTTCTTC
TRBJ2-7 | once | TRBD1 | TRBV7-2 | CASSPPTGEFTREQYF | TGTGCCAGCAGCCCCCCAACAGGGGAATTTACGCGCGAGCAGTACTTC
TRBJ1-2 | . | . | TRBV7-2 | CASSPQAGTLYGYTF | TGTGCCAGCAGCCCGCAGGCAGGGACTCTCTATGGCTACACCTTC
TRBJ2-7 | . | TRBD1 | TRBV6-5 | CASSYETGPYEQYF | TGTGCCAGCAGTTACGAGACAGGGCCTTACGAGCAGTACTTC
TRBJ2-3 | . | TRBD1 | TRBV30 | CALRGRDTQYF | TGTGCCCTGAGGGGGCGAGATACGCAGTATTTT
TRBJ1-2 | . | . | TRBV2 | CASSDDSPGYTF | TGTGCCAGCAGTGATGACAGTCCCGGCTACACCTTC
TRBJ2-3 | . | . | TRBV7-9 | CASSLGRATDTQYF | TGTGCCAGCAGCCTAGGCCGAGCCACAGATACGCAGTATTTT
TRBJ2-1 | . | . | TRBV28 | CASSLLSGNSYNEQFF | TGTGCCAGCAGTTTGCTTAGCGGAAACTCCTACAATGAGCAGTTCTTC
TRBJ2-5 | . | TRBD1 | TRBV11-2 | CASSPRQGQVFYQETQYF | TGTGCCAGCAGCCCCCGACAGGGACAGGTCTTTTACCAAGAGACCCAGTACTTC
TRBJ1-2 | . | . | TRBV19 | CASRGYGYTF | TGTGCCAGTAGAGGGTATGGCTACACCTTC
TRBJ1-1 | . | . | TRBV7-3 | CASSPGPSNTEAFF | TGTGCCAGCAGCCCCGGTCCCTCGAACACTGAAGCTTTCTTT
TRBJ1-1 | few | . | TRBV5-1 | CASSTIIGGTEAFF | TGCGCCAGCAGCACCATTATTGGGGGCACTGAAGCTTTCTTT
TRBJ1-4 | . | TRBD1 | TRBV6-1 | CASSGRQGATNEKLFF | TGTGCCAGCAGTGGGCGACAGGGGGCAACTAATGAAAAACTGTTTTTT
TRBJ2-2 | few | TRBD1 | TRBV30 | CAWSGQGNTGELFF | TGTGCCTGGAGTGGACAGGGGAACACCGGGGAGCTGTTTTTT
TRBJ1-5 | once | . | TRBV30 | CAWSVGSTRNQPQHF | TGTGCCTGGAGTGTAGGGAGCACCCGCAATCAGCCCCAGCATTTT
TRBJ2-5 | . | . | TRBV6-5 | CASWTVEETQYF | TGTGCCAGCTGGACAGTAGAAGAGACCCAGTACTTC
TRBJ2-5 | . | . | TRBV5-6 | CASSLVKRETQYF | TGTGCCAGCAGCTTGGTGAAGCGAGAGACCCAGTACTTC
TRBJ2-1 | . | TRBD2 | TRBV27 | CASTRVAGVTSSYNEQFF | TGTGCCAGCACCCGTGTTGCGGGAGTGACGAGCTCCTACAATGAGCAGTTCTTC
TRBJ1-1 | . | . | TRBV29-1 | CSVEDRRGSTEAFF | TGCAGCGTTGAAGACCGCAGGGGAAGCACTGAAGCTTTCTTT
TRBJ1-5 | few | . | TRBV5-6 | CASSLEGRRNSNQPQHF | TGTGCCAGCAGCTTGGAAGGGCGGCGGAATAGCAATCAGCCCCAGCATTTT
TRBJ1-5 | . | TRBD1 | TRBV7-2 | CASSSRTGRNQPQHF | TGTGCCAGCAGCTCAAGGACAGGGAGGAATCAGCCCCAGCATTTT
TRBJ1-2 | . | . | TRBV9 | CASSFPGTNYGYTF | TGTGCCAGCAGCTTCCCCGGGACAAACTATGGCTACACCTTC
TRBJ1-1 | . | . | TRBV10-2 | CASSESMVNTEAFF | TGCGCCAGCAGTGAGTCGATGGTGAACACTGAAGCTTTCTTT
TRBJ2-1 | . | TRBD2 | TRBV29-1 | CSVFDSGGGNEQFF | TGCAGCGTTTTTGACAGCGGGGGTGGAAATGAGCAGTTCTTC
TRBJ2-3 | . | TRBD2 | TRBV29-1 | CSFGGSGGPTDTQYF | TGCAGCTTTGGGGGTAGCGGGGGTCCCACAGATACGCAGTATTTT
TRBJ2-7 | . | TRBD2 | TRBV19 | CASRRSGRALEQYF | TGTGCCAGTAGGCGCAGCGGGAGGGCCCTTGAGCAGTACTTC
TRBJ2-7 | . | TRBD1 | TRBV6-1 | CASSVNRGAYEQYF | TGTGCCAGCAGTGTAAACAGGGGAGCCTACGAGCAGTACTTC
TRBJ2-2 | . | . | TRBV7-9 | CASSLGPNVSPGELFF | TGTGCCAGCAGCTTAGGCCCTAATGTCAGCCCCGGGGAGCTGTTTTTT
TRBJ1-1 | . | . | TRBV30 | CAWIRQFMNTEAFF | TGTGCCTGGATTAGACAGTTCATGAACACTGAAGCTTTCTTT
TRBJ2-7 | . | . | TRBV7-2 | CASSRSVHEQYF | TGTGCCAGCAGTCGAAGCGTGCACGAGCAGTACTTC
TRBJ2-2 | . | TRBD2 | TRBV11-2 | CASRTLAGGGGTGELFF | TGTGCCAGCAGAACCCTAGCGGGGGGAGGCGGCACCGGGGAGCTGTTTTTT